The T cell receptor beta chain under discussion was sequenced for a study of T-cell memory formation after mild COVID-19. The CDR3 is made up of 15 amino acids. Germline CDR1 reads SGDLS; CDR2 reads YYNGEE. V was clipped by 0 bases and J by 2 bases, with 11 bases between them. After 5'RACE with constant-segment primers, TCR alpha and TCR beta cDNA libraries carrying sample barcodes and UMIs were obtained. TCRdb reanalysed the 5' RACE reads using MiXCR and keeps one entry per CDR3 protein. The top ten hold more than 10% of the sample, which has about 620,000 distinct CDR3 sequences, 15% to 20% seen once. There are a few counts of this clonotype.

The sample consisted of PBMCs or a T cell subset sorted from them (not recorded which). The sequence came from an adult woman who had mild COVID-19 (a few samples of this study predate the infection). Cell type and time point are not known. The chain uses TRBV9 and TRBJ1-1; D is unclear. The CDR3: CASSVDFGGNTEAFF. The DNA for the CDR3 is TGTGCCAGCAGCGTAGATTTTGGCGGCAACACTGAAGCTTTCTTT.